This paragraph reports one T cell receptor (beta chain). This record comes from a study of blood T cell repertoires in COVID-19. In the study overall: COVID-19 samples, acute and convalescent, were from the United States, Italy and Spain.

In germline, CDR1 is SNHLY, CDR2 FYNNEI. The length of the CDR3 is 15 residues. V lost 8 bases and J lost 0, with 11 bases in between. The assay was immunoSEQ multiplex PCR, and TCRdb's table has in-frame clones only and misses some. The data show about 270,000 clones, roughly 90% seen once. Specimen: PBMCs or T cells enriched from blood (not recorded which). This clonotype was sampled from a woman in her forties or fifties who had recovered from COVID-19. V is TRBV2 and J is TRBJ1-6; D possibly corresponds to TRBD1 (5 bases). The CDR3 protein is CASRDSSSYNSPLHF. CDR3 bases: TGTGCCAGCCGGGACTCCAGCTCCTATAATTCACCCCTCCACTTT.